What follows describes a single T cell receptor beta chain. Its target is not known. This sample was taken from a study of CD8+ T cells in alopecia areata. Study at large: Treated patients were given 5 to 10 mg oral tofacitinib twice daily. Study-wide findings and caveats: Sharing of TCR sequences between patients (possibly for HLA-related reasons) was less clear than in mice.

Researchers took lesional scalp punch biopsies and peripheral blood from people who were alopecia areata patients. Germline trimming cut 5 bases from V and 1 base from J; bases unmatched to any gene: 2. Per germline, CDR1 GTSNPN and CDR2 SVGIG (reference sequence). The CDR3 is 13 residues long. Sequencing used cDNA as its template, made by extracting RNA and reverse transcribing it. Produced via immunoSEQ multiplex PCR; TCRdb's table is partial and in-frame only. The sample contains 100,000 to 150,000 clones, almost 50% of which appear only once. Sample: CD8+ T cells sorted from blood, taken at week 0. The chain uses TRBV30 and TRBJ2-1, with 7 bases lining up with TRBD2. The TCR was taken from a human donor with alopecia areata. The CDR3 DNA reads TGTGCCTGGGAGCGGGGTTCCTACAATGAGCAGTTCTTC. Amino acid sequence: CAWERGSYNEQFF. Filled out from reference TRBV30 and TRBJ2-1, the complete variable domain reads SQTIHQWPATLVQPVGSPLSLECTVEGTSNPNLYWYRQAAGRGLQLLFYSVGIGQISSEVPQNLSASRPQDRQFILSSKKLLLSDSGFYLCAWERGSYNEQFFGPGTRLTVL.